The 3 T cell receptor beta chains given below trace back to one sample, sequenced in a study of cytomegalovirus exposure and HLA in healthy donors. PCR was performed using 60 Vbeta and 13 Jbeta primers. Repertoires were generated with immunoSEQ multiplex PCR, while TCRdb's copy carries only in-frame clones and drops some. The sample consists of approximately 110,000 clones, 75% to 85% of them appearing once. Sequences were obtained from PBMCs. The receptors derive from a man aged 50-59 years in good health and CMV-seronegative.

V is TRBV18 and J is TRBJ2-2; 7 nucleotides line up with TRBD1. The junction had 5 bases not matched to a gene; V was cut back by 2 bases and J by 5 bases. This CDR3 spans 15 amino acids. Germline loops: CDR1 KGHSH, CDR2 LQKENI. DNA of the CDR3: TGTGCCAGCTCACCAGAGGGACAGCGAACCGGGGAGCTGTTTTTT. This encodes CASSPEGQRTGELFF.

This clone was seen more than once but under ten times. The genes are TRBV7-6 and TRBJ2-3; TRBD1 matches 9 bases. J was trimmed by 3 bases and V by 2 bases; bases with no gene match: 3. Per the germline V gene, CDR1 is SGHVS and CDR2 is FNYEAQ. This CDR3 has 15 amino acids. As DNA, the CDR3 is TGTGCCAGCAGCTTAAGGGACAGGGTGACAGATACGCAGTATTTT. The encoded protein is CASSLRDRVTDTQYF.

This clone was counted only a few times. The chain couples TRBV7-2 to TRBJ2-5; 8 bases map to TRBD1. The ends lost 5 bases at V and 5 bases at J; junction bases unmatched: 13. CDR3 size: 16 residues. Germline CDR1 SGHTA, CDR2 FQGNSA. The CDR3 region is CASSQRQGLSVETQYF. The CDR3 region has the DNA TGTGCCAGCAGCCAGCGACAGGGGTTGTCGGTTGAGACCCAGTACTTC.